The present T cell receptor (beta chain) was sequenced within a study of blood T cell repertoires in COVID-19. Study overall: The United States, Italy and Spain were the sources of the acute and convalescent COVID-19 samples. Sources were T cells, B-cell-depleted T cells, or PBMCs; the material itself was cDNA or gDNA.

A few counts support this clone. In the original processing: Quantification of nucleated cells was approximated via reference gene primer amplification. Generated by immunoSEQ multiplex PCR, the TCRdb table keeps only in-frame clones and is missing some. Clone size and the V and J calls come from that table; the DNA yielded D and trimming. The repertoire holds 85,000 to 100,000 clones, with 90% as singletons. The sequenced sample was peripheral blood. The receptor comes from a man between 60 and 70 years old with acute or convalescent COVID-19.

CDR3 sequence: CASSTIRTSGGNEQFF. CDR3 DNA sequence: TGTGCCAGCAGCACAATAAGGACTAGCGGGGGAAATGAGCAGTTCTTC. The chain couples TRBV6-2 or TRBV6-3 to TRBJ2-1; 13 nucleotides agree with TRBD2. Germline-derived CDR1 and CDR2 are MNHEY and SVGEGT. The V segment lost 6 bases and the J segment 7 bases; nucleotides outside the gene matches: 9. CDR3 length equals 16 residues.